These T cell receptor beta chains were read from a single sample in a study of blood T cell repertoires in COVID-19. Here immunoSEQ multiplex PCR was the method, and the copy in TCRdb shows in-frame clones only, minus some. Among about 240,000 clones listed, around 82% were seen once. The sequenced material came from PBMCs or T cells enriched from blood (not recorded which). The receptors were gathered from a woman aged 40 to 55 who had been exposed to COVID-19. CDR3s include the opening cysteine and the closing phenylalanine or tryptophan. Fields, in order: CDR3 DNA, CDR3 protein, D gene, clone size, J gene, V gene. D genes are given only for firm matches. Rows may omit the clone size; those that give it use once, few, many or a size class.

cdr3_nt: TGTGCCAGCAGCCGGACAGGGACAGATACGCAGTATTTT; cdr3_aa: CASSRTGTDTQYF; d_call: TRBD1; clone_size: .; j_call: TRBJ2-3; v_call: TRBV7-8
cdr3_nt: TGTGCCAGCAGCCAAGTTGTTGGGGGGGGGACCCAGTACTTC; cdr3_aa: CASSQVVGGGTQYF; d_call: TRBD2; clone_size: .; j_call: TRBJ2-5; v_call: TRBV3-1/TRBV3-2
cdr3_nt: TGTGCCAGCGGGACTAGCGGGGGGGTGAATGAGCAGTTCTTC; cdr3_aa: CASGTSGGVNEQFF; d_call: TRBD2; clone_size: .; j_call: TRBJ2-1; v_call: TRBV7-2
cdr3_nt: TGTGCCAGCAGCGGCGGCCTTCTGAACACTGAAGCTTTCTTT; cdr3_aa: CASSGGLLNTEAFF; d_call: .; clone_size: .; j_call: TRBJ1-1; v_call: TRBV6-5
cdr3_nt: TGTGCCAGCAGTTTGGGGGGACTAGCGGTGTACAATGAGCAGTTCTTC; cdr3_aa: CASSLGGLAVYNEQFF; d_call: TRBD2; clone_size: .; j_call: TRBJ2-1; v_call: TRBV27
cdr3_nt: TGTGCCAGCAGCCCTGGGGGGGCCCCCTACGAGCAGTACTTC; cdr3_aa: CASSPGGAPYEQYF; d_call: .; clone_size: .; j_call: TRBJ2-7; v_call: TRBV7-9
cdr3_nt: TGTGCCAGCAGCACGTACAGGGGTTCACCCCTCCACTTT; cdr3_aa: CASSTYRGSPLHF; d_call: TRBD1; clone_size: .; j_call: TRBJ1-6; v_call: TRBV7-3
cdr3_nt: TGTGCCAGCAGTCCGGGTACCTTACCTCTCGGAAACACCATATATTTT; cdr3_aa: CASSPGTLPLGNTIYF; d_call: .; clone_size: .; j_call: TRBJ1-3; v_call: TRBV2
cdr3_nt: TGTGCCAGCAGCTCCGGGTGGGTCACGGGAGAGCAGTACTTC; cdr3_aa: CASSSGWVTGEQYF; d_call: .; clone_size: .; j_call: TRBJ2-7; v_call: TRBV5-5
cdr3_nt: TGTGCCAGCAGCTCCGGGACTACCTTATCAACAACCACAGATACGCAGTATTTT; cdr3_aa: CASSSGTTLSTTTDTQYF; d_call: TRBD2; clone_size: once; j_call: TRBJ2-3; v_call: TRBV7-3
cdr3_nt: TGCGCCAGCAGCTTAGTCGTACAGGGGGCGGGCTCACCCCTCCACTTT; cdr3_aa: CASSLVVQGAGSPLHF; d_call: TRBD1; clone_size: .; j_call: TRBJ1-6; v_call: TRBV5-1
cdr3_nt: TGTGCCAGCAGCCAATCTAGACTCCAAGAGACCCAGTACTTC; cdr3_aa: CASSQSRLQETQYF; d_call: .; clone_size: .; j_call: TRBJ2-5; v_call: TRBV4-2
cdr3_nt: TGTGCCAGCAGGACAGCGTATTCTCCCCGGTTTAATCAGCCCCAGCATTTT; cdr3_aa: CASRTAYSPRFNQPQHF; d_call: .; clone_size: .; j_call: TRBJ1-5; v_call: TRBV28
cdr3_nt: TGTGCTAGTGCCAAAGGGAGTTCTGGAAACACCATATATTTT; cdr3_aa: CASAKGSSGNTIYF; d_call: .; clone_size: .; j_call: TRBJ1-3; v_call: TRBV12-5
cdr3_nt: TGTGCCAGCAGTTGGGACACCTCCGGCGAGCAGTACTTC; cdr3_aa: CASSWDTSGEQYF; d_call: .; clone_size: .; j_call: TRBJ2-7; v_call: TRBV2
cdr3_nt: TGTGCCAGCAGCCCAGGACAGGGACGTAACTATGGCTACACCTTC; cdr3_aa: CASSPGQGRNYGYTF; d_call: TRBD1; clone_size: .; j_call: TRBJ1-2; v_call: TRBV7-2
cdr3_nt: TGCAGCGTCCACGGTAACTATGGCTACACCTTC; cdr3_aa: CSVHGNYGYTF; d_call: .; clone_size: few; j_call: TRBJ1-2; v_call: TRBV29-1